The 27 T cell receptor beta chains reported below all come from one sample, sequenced in a study of blood T cell repertoires in COVID-19. Sequencing used immunoSEQ multiplex PCR; TCRdb keeps in-frame clones, though not all of them. The data contain approximately 300,000 clones, roughly 89% of them singletons. The sequenced sample was PBMCs or T cells enriched from blood (not recorded which). The source of these receptors is a woman younger than 30 with acute COVID-19.

This rearrangement joins TRBV20-1 to TRBJ2-1; 11 nucleotides align to TRBD2. The CDR3 sequence is 14 residues long. Per germline, CDR1 DFQATT and CDR2 SNEGSKA (reference sequence). The V segment lost 5 bases and the J segment 5 bases; nucleotides outside the gene matches: 5. The CDR3: CSARGTSGNNEQFF. Written as DNA, the CDR3 is TGCAGTGCTCGTGGGACTAGCGGAAACAATGAGCAGTTCTTC.

The CDR3 sequence: CASSEYPQGVLNTEAFF. CDR3 nucleotide sequence: TGTGCCAGCAGTGAATATCCGCAGGGGGTGTTGAACACTGAAGCTTTCTTT. The gene calls are TRBV6-1 and TRBJ1-1, with 7 positions matching TRBD1. Germline V gene lookup returns CDR1 MNHNS and CDR2 SASEGT. The V and J ends lost 2 bases and 0 bases, in that order; junction bases with no gene match: 9. The CDR3 runs to 17 residues.

This rearrangement joins TRBV3-1 (or the pseudogene TRBV3-2) to TRBJ1-6, with D perhaps matching TRBD1 (5 bases). This CDR3 is built from 14 residues. Germline CDR1 reads LGHDT; CDR2 reads YNNKEL (reference sequence). The germline V and J ends were trimmed by 5 bases and 4 bases, with 9 bases remaining between them. Here the CDR3 DNA reads TGTGCCAGCAGCGCGACAGTTTATAATTCACCCCTCCACTTT. Amino acids: CASSATVYNSPLHF.

In this sample, this clone turned up a few times. The genes are TRBV7-9 and TRBJ2-3, with 7 bases lining up with TRBD2. CDR3 size: 16 residues. Unmatched junction bases numbered 8, after V lost 4 bases and J lost 1 base. Germline V gene data show CDR1 as SEHNR and CDR2 as FQNEAQ (reference sequence). CDR3 protein: CASSSIQAGGTDTQYF. Here the CDR3 DNA reads TGTGCCAGCAGCTCTATTCAGGCGGGAGGCACAGATACGCAGTATTTT. Filled out from reference TRBV7-9 and TRBJ2-3, the complete variable domain reads DTGVSQNPRHKITKRGQNVTFRCDPISEHNRLYWYRQTLGQGPEFLTYFQNEAQLEKSRLLSDRFSAERPKGSFSTLEIQRTEQGDSAMYLCASSSIQAGGTDTQYFGPGTRLTVL.

This chain connects TRBV24-1 to TRBJ1-5, with 7 positions matching TRBD1. CDR1 and CDR2 (germline): KGHDR, SFDVKD. Trimming removed 4 bases from V and 3 bases from J; junction bases left unmatched: 8. The CDR3 contains 16 residues. The CDR3 loop is CATSEAGTVLNQPQHF. CDR3 in DNA: TGTGCCACCAGTGAGGCCGGGACAGTTCTCAATCAGCCCCAGCATTTT.

The J gene is TRBJ1-1, the V gene TRBV19; perhaps TRBD1 as D (6 bases). CDR3 length: 15 amino acids. Germline assignment: CDR1 LNHDA and CDR2 SQIVND (reference sequence). The V end lost 7 bases, the J end lost 6 bases, and 21 bases lay between the germline ends. CDR3 in DNA: TGTGCCAGTACCAGGGGTGGCAAAGCAGACCCTGAAGCTTTCTTT. Protein sequence: CASTRGGKADPEAFF.

This sequence joins TRBV29-1 and TRBJ2-7; D is undetermined. V gave up 0 bases and J gave up 2 bases, with 2 bases separating them. The CDR3 runs 11 residues. The V gene's germline CDR1 is SQVTM and CDR2 ANQGSEA. The chain's CDR3 is CSVEDTYEQYF. The CDR3 DNA sequence: TGCAGCGTTGAAGATACCTACGAGCAGTACTTC.

This chain uses TRBV7-8 with TRBJ2-2; 7 bases agree with TRBD1. Germline CDR1 and CDR2: SGHVS and FQNEAQ. This CDR3 spans 14 amino acids. The J segment lost 7 bases and the V segment lost 5 bases, leaving 7 bases of the junction unmatched. The CDR3 region has the DNA TGTGCCAGCAGCCAAGACAGGGTGAGCGGGGAGCTGTTTTTT. It encodes CASSQDRVSGELFF.

This chain connects TRBV6-2 or TRBV6-3 to TRBJ1-2; D is perhaps TRBD1 (6 bases). The ends were cut back, 2 bases at V and 0 bases at J, with 13 bases in the middle. CDR1 is MNHEY, CDR2 SVGEGT, per germline. The CDR3 length is 16 residues. The DNA of the CDR3 is TGTGCCAGCAGTTACCCGACAGGACAAGCTAACTATGGCTACACCTTC. Residues: CASSYPTGQANYGYTF.

The chain links TRBV18 to TRBJ1-2; the match to TRBD1 covers 7 bases. Trimming took 3 bases from V and 3 from J; bases not matched to a gene: 7. This CDR3 is 15 amino acids long. Germline CDR1 KGHSH, CDR2 LQKENI. Written as DNA, the CDR3 is TGTGCCAGCTCACCCCGTACAGGGGATGACTATGGCTACACCTTC. It yields the protein CASSPRTGDDYGYTF.

The chain links TRBV18 to TRBJ2-6, with 7 bases fitting TRBD2. With V trimmed by 3 bases and J by 1 base, 3 bases remained unmatched. CDR1 is KGHSH and CDR2 is LQKENI in the germline V gene. There are 16 residues in the CDR3. CDR3 sequence: CASSPREESGANVLTF. CDR3 DNA: TGTGCCAGCTCACCCCGGGAGGAGTCTGGGGCCAACGTCCTGACTTTC.

In this sample, this clone turned up once. This chain links TRBV7-6 with TRBJ2-1; TRBD2 agrees at 9 bases. In germline, CDR1 is SGHVS, CDR2 FNYEAQ. The V gene end was trimmed by 5 bases and the J gene end by 1 base; junction bases not matched to a gene: 3. The CDR3 runs 15 residues. The CDR3 bases are TGTGCCAGCAGCCCAGGACTAGCGTCCTACAATGAGCAGTTCTTC. It encodes CASSPGLASYNEQFF.

The V gene is TRBV6-5, the J gene TRBJ1-3, with 7 bases identical to TRBD1. This CDR3 has 14 residues. Germline CDR1 MNHEY, CDR2 SVGAGI. The V gene end was trimmed by 4 bases and the J gene end by 2 bases; junction bases not matched to a gene: 2. The CDR3 bases are TGTGCCAGCAGTTCCGACAGGGCTGGAAACACCATATATTTT. Protein: CASSSDRAGNTIYF.

The rearrangement uses TRBV10-2 and TRBJ2-2; TRBD2 matches at 7 bases. The CDR3 has 14 residues. Germline lookup yields CDR1 WSHSY and CDR2 SAAADI. V trimming: 7 bases; J trimming: 1 base; junction bases outside the gene matches: 3. This CDR3 is CASKREGNTGELFF. The CDR3 bases are TGCGCCAGCAAGCGGGAAGGGAACACCGGGGAGCTGTTTTTT.

This sequence joins TRBV27 and TRBJ1-5, with D perhaps TRBD1 (6 bases). CDR3 length: 14 residues. The germline V and J ends were trimmed by 9 bases and 2 bases, with 14 bases remaining between them. Germline CDR1 and CDR2: MNHEY and SMNVEV (reference sequence). As DNA, the CDR3 is TGTGCCAGTTCGTCAGGGGCAGGCAATCAGCCCCAGCATTTT. It translates to CASSSGAGNQPQHF.

CDR3 amino acids: CASSENSLNTEAFF. Written as DNA, the CDR3 is TGTGCCAGCAGTGAAAACAGCTTGAACACTGAAGCTTTCTTT. V usage is TRBV2 and J usage is TRBJ1-1; D is unclear. The V end was cut by 2 bases, the J end by 0 bases, with 7 bases between. Germline V gives CDR1 SNHLY, CDR2 FYNNEI. CDR3 length: 14 amino acids.

J is TRBJ2-7 and V is TRBV28; 7 bases are a match to TRBD1. The V and J ends lost 5 bases and 1 base, in that order; junction bases with no gene match: 8. The CDR3 runs to 15 residues. Per the germline V gene, CDR1 is MDHEN and CDR2 is SYDVKM. The CDR3 coding sequence is TGTGCCAGCAGTCTCACAGGGGAAGGATCCTACGAGCAGTACTTC. Translating gives CASSLTGEGSYEQYF. Together with reference TRBV28 and TRBJ2-7, the CDR3 gives the full variable domain: DVKVTQSSRYLVKRTGEKVFLECVQDMDHENMFWYRQDPGLGLRLIYFSYDVKMKEKGDIPEGYSVSREKKERFSLILESASTNQTSMYLCASSLTGEGSYEQYFGPGTRLTVT.

This sequence joins TRBV28 and TRBJ1-1; TRBD1 is a possible D gene (5 bases). Per germline, CDR1 MDHEN and CDR2 SYDVKM. V was shortened by 6 bases and J by 6 bases, with 11 bases between the two germline ends. The CDR3 contains 12 residues. The CDR3 loop is CASSSGGAEAFF. The CDR3, as DNA: TGTGCCAGCAGCTCGGGGGGGGCTGAAGCTTTCTTT.

The CDR3 DNA reads as TGTGCCAGCAGTGAAGGGACAGCTAGCACAGATACGCAGTATTTT. As protein: CASSEGTASTDTQYF. The chain recombines TRBV25-1 with TRBJ2-3; 7 nucleotides align to TRBD1. With V trimmed by 2 bases and J by 0 bases, 2 bases remained unmatched. CDR1 is MGHDK, CDR2 SYGVNS, per germline. The CDR3 runs 15 residues.

The rearrangement uses TRBV18 and TRBJ1-5, with 9 positions matching TRBD1. There are 13 residues in the CDR3. Trimming removed 8 bases from V and 7 bases from J; junction bases left unmatched: 6. The germline V gene has CDR1 KGHSH and CDR2 LQKENI. The CDR3 region has the DNA TGTGCCAGCACTCCGGACAGGGGACAGCCCCAGCATTTT. It is translated as CASTPDRGQPQHF.

The chain uses TRBV4-1 and TRBJ2-1; no clear D. Germline V lookup: CDR1 MGHRA, CDR2 YSYEKL. With 0 bases removed from V and 5 bases from J, the gap between germline ends came to 11 bases. The CDR3 consists of 15 residues. The CDR3 bases are TGCGCCAGCAGCCAAGAGAAGAGCCTAGACAATGAGCAGTTCTTC. Amino acids: CASSQEKSLDNEQFF.

The rearrangement uses TRBV28 and TRBJ1-5; 9 bases line up with TRBD1. V lost 4 bases, J lost 7 bases, and 2 bases stayed unmatched. Looked up from germline, CDR1 is MDHEN and CDR2 is SYDVKM. This CDR3 comprises 13 residues. The CDR3 spells CASSWDRDQPQHF. The CDR3, as DNA: TGTGCCAGCAGTTGGGACAGGGACCAGCCCCAGCATTTT.

The chain combines TRBV6-4 with TRBJ2-7, with 9 bases lining up with TRBD2. CDR1 is MRHNA and CDR2 is SNTAGT in the germline V gene. With 3 bases clipped from V and 4 bases from J, the junction kept 16 bases outside the gene matches. The CDR3 has 18 amino acids. CDR3 in amino acids: CASSEGWREGQLPYEQYF. In nucleotides, the CDR3 is TGTGCCAGCAGTGAGGGTTGGCGGGAGGGCCAATTACCATACGAGCAGTACTTC.

This chain joins TRBV2 and TRBJ1-6, with 7 positions matching TRBD1. Trimming at V came to 6 bases and at J to 7 bases, leaving 9 bases not matched to a gene. The CDR3 covers 15 residues. Looked up from germline, CDR1 is SNHLY and CDR2 is FYNNEI. This CDR3 reads CASSTTTGENSPLHF. CDR3 DNA: TGTGCCAGCAGCACCACCACAGGGGAAAATTCACCCCTCCACTTT.

The V gene is TRBV19, the J gene TRBJ1-2; D not resolved. Germline loops: CDR1 LNHDA, CDR2 SQIVND (reference sequence). Trimming shortened V by 8 bases and J by 2 bases, and 12 bases separated the two germline ends. The CDR3 has 13 amino acids. The CDR3 region has the DNA TGTGCCAGTTCCCGGGGTCTCAACTATGGCTACACCTTC. Translated, it gives CASSRGLNYGYTF.

The chain employs TRBV7-8 and TRBJ2-2, with a tentative D call TRBD1 (5 bases). The CDR3 contains 13 residues. Deletions cut 4 bases from V and 5 bases from J, with 8 bases between. The germline V gene encodes CDR1 SGHVS and CDR2 FQNEAQ. The DNA of the CDR3 is TGTGCCAGCAGCTCGACAGTAACCGGGGAGCTGTTTTTT. This sequence encodes CASSSTVTGELFF.

The CDR3 region is CASSPVAGGISYNEQFF. CDR3 nucleotides: TGTGCCAGCAGCCCTGTAGCGGGAGGGATCTCCTACAATGAGCAGTTCTTC. The gene calls are TRBV7-2 and TRBJ2-1, with TRBD2 matching over 11 bases. Germline V gene lookup returns CDR1 SGHTA and CDR2 FQGNSA. J gave up 0 bases and V 5 bases, and 6 bases lay outside the gene matches. The CDR3 extends over 17 amino acids.